Detailed here is one T cell receptor beta chain. Its antigen is not identified. This entry is derived from a study of cytomegalovirus exposure and HLA in healthy donors. Study conclusions and caveats: For TCR beta chains, V- and J-gene trimming was later linked to a missense DCLRE1C variant. Sequencing probably produced one cluster of sequence variants that were highly shared.

Vbeta (60) and Jbeta (13) primers were used in the PCR. The repertoire was sequenced with immunoSEQ multiplex PCR; TCRdb's copy has only in-frame clones and lacks some. The sample contains 130,000 to 150,000 clones, around 83% of which appear only once. The sequenced sample was PBMCs. This sequence was found in a man between 35 and 55 years old in good health and CMV-seropositive.

CDR3 in DNA: TGCGCCAGCAGCTTGGTCAGGGGGCGGTTGAACACTGAAGCTTTCTTT. Its translation: CASSLVRGRLNTEAFF. V is TRBV5-1 and J is TRBJ1-1, with 8 positions matching TRBD1. The ends lost 0 bases at V and 0 bases at J; junction bases unmatched: 4. Per the germline V gene, CDR1 is SGHRS and CDR2 is YFSETQ. This CDR3 is built from 16 residues.